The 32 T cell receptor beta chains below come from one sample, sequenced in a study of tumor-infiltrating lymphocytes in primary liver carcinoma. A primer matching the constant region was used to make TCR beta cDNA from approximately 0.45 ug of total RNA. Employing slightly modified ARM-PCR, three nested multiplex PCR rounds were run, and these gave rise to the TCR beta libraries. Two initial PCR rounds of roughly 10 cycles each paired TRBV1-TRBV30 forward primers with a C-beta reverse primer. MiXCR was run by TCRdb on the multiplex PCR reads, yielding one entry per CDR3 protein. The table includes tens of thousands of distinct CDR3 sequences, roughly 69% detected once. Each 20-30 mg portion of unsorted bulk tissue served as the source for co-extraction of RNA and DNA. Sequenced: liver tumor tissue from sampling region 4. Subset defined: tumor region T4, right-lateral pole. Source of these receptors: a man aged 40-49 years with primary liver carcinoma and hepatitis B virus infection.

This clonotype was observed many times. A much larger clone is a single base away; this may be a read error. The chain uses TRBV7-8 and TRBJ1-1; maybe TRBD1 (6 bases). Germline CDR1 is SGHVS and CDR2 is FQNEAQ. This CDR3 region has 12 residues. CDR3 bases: TGTGCCAGCAGCTTGGGGGCGGGTGAAGCTTCCTTT. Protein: CASSLGAGEASF.

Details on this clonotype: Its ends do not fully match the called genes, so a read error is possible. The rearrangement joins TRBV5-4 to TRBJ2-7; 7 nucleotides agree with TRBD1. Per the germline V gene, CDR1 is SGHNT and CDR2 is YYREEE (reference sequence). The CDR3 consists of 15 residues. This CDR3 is CARSPTVTGINKQYF. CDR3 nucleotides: TGTGCCAGAAGCCCAACCGTGACAGGGATCAACAAGCAATACTTC.

The CDR3 DNA reads TGTGCCAGCAGTGCGGGGCTATATCAGCCCCAGCATTTT. Protein sequence: CASSAGLYQPQHF. The chain combines TRBV6-6 with TRBJ1-5; TRBD1 might be the D (5 bases). The CDR3 length is 13 residues. Germline assignment: CDR1 MNHNY and CDR2 SVGAGI (reference sequence). With 5 bases removed from V and 5 bases from J, the gap between germline ends came to 10 bases.

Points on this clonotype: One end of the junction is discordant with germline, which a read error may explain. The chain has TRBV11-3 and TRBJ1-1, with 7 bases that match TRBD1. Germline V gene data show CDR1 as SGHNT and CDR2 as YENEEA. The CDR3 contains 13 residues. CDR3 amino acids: CAGSTREGAEAFF. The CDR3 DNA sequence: TGTGCCGGCAGCACCCGAGAGGGGGCTGAAGCTTTCTTC.

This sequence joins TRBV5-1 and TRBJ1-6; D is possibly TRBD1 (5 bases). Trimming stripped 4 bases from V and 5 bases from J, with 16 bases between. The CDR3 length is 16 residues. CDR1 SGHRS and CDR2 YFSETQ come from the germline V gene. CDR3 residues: CASSGSLSGHNSPLHF. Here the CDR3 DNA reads TGCGCCAGCAGCGGCAGCCTGTCAGGGCATAATTCACCCCTCCACTTT.

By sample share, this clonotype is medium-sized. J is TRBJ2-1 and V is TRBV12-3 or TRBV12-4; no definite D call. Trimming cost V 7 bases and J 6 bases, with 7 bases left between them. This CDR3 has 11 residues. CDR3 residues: CASTRSNEQFF. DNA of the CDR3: TGTGCCAGCACCCGGAGCAATGAGCAGTTCTTC.

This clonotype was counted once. CDR3 protein: CASSGDHLRQAQYF. CDR3 DNA sequence: TGTGCCAGCAGTGGGGACCATCTCAGGCAGGCCCAGTACTTC. The chain recombines TRBV28 with TRBJ2-5; perhaps D is TRBD1 or TRBD2 (5 bases each). Germline lookup yields CDR1 MDHEN and CDR2 SYDVKM. The CDR3 contains 14 residues. Between the trimmed V and J ends, which lost 5 bases and 9 bases, there was a span of 19 bases.

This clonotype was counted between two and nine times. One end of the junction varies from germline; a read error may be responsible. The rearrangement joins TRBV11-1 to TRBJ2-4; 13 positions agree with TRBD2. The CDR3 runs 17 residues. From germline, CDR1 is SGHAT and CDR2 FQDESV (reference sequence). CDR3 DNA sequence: TGTGCTAGCAGTTTTCCCGGGACTAGCGGGACCAAAAACACTCAGTACTTT. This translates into CASSFPGTSGTKNTQYF.

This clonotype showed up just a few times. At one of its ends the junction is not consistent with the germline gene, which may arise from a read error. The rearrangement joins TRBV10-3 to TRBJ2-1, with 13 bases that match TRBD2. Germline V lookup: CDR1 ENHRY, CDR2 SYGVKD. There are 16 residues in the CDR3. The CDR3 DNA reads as TGTGCCATCAGTGTAACTAGCGGGAGGGGTGGGGGTGAGCGGTTCTTC. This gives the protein CAISVTSGRGGGERFF.

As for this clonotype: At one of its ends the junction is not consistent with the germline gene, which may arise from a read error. The CDR3 DNA sequence: TGTGCCAGCAGCTTAGGGCGACTAGTGAGAGATACGCAGTATTTC. Translating gives CASSLGRLVRDTQYF. The chain couples TRBV11-2 to TRBJ2-3, with D possibly being TRBD2 (6 bases). This CDR3 spans 15 amino acids. Germline V gene sequence: CDR1 SGHAT, CDR2 FQNNGV.

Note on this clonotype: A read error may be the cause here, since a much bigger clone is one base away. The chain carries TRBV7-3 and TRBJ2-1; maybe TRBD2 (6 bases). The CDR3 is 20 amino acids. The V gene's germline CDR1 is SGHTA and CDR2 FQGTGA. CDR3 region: CACSLRAQAFVQRAYNEQFF. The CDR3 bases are TGTGCCTGCAGCTTAAGGGCCCAGGCGTTTGTGCAGCGGGCCTACAATGAGCAGTTCTTC.

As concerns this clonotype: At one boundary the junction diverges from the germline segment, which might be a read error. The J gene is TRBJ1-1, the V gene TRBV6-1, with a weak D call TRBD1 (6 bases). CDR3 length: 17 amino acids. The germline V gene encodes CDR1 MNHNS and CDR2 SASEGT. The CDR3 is CANSEGEGQGTNTEASF. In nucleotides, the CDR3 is TGTGCCAACAGTGAAGGTGAAGGGCAGGGGACTAACACTGAAGCTTCCTTT.

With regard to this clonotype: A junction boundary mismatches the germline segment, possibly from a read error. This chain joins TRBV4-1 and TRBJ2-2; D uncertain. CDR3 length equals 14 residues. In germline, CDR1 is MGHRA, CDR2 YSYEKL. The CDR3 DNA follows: TGCACCAGCAGCCAACTTACTCTCTCAGGGGAGCTGTTTTTT. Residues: CTSSQLTLSGELFF.

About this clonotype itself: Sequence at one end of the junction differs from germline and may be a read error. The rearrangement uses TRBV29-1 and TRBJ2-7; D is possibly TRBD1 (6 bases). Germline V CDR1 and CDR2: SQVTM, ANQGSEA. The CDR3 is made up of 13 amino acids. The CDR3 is CRVDTGYVDKQHF. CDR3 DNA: TGCAGAGTCGATACAGGGTATGTCGACAAGCAGCACTTC.

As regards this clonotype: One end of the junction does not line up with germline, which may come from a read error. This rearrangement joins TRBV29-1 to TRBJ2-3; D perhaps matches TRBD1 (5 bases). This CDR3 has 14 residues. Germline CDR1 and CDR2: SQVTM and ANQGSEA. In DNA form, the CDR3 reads TGCTGCGTTTCTGGGATAGGGGCGTCAGATACGCAGTATTTT. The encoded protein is CCVSGIGASDTQYF.

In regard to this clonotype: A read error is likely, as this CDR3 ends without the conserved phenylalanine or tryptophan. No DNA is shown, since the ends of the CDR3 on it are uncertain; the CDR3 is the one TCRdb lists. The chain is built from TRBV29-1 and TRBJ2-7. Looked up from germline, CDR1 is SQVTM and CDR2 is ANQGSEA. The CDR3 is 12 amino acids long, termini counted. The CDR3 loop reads CSAGWGKHEHYL.

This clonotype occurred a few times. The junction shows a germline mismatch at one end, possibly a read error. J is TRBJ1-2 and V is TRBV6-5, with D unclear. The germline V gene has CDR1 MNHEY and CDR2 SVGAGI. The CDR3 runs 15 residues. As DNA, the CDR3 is TGTGCCAGCAGTTGCTCGTTGCGGGGAACCTATGGCTACATCTTC. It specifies CASSCSLRGTYGYIF.

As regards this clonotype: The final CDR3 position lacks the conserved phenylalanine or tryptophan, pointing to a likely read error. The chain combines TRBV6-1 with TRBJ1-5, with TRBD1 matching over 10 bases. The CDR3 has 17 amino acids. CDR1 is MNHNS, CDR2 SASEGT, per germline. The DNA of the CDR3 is TGTGTCAGCATATTCACCTTCGGACAGGGGGGCGATCAGCCCCAGCATTCT. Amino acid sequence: CVSIFTFGQGGDQPQHS.

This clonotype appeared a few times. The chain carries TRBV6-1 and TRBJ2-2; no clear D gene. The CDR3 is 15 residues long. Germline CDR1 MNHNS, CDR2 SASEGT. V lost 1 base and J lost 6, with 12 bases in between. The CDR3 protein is CASSEGWWLAGELFF. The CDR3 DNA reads TGTGCCAGCAGTGAAGGGTGGTGGCTCGCCGGGGAGCTGTTTTTT.

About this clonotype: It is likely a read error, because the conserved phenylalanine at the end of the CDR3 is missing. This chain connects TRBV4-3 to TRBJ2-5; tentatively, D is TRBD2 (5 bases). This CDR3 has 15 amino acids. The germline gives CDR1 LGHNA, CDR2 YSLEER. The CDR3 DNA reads TGCGCCATCAGCCAAGGTCCAGGAGGTTTGGAGACCCAGTACCTC. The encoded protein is CAISQGPGGLETQYL.

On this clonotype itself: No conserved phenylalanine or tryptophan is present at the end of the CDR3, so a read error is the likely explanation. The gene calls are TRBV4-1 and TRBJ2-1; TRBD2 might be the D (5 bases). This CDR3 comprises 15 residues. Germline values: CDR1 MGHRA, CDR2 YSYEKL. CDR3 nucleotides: TGCACCAGCAGCCTTATCCCGGGGTATGACAATGAGCAGTTCTAC. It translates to CTSSLIPGYDNEQFY.

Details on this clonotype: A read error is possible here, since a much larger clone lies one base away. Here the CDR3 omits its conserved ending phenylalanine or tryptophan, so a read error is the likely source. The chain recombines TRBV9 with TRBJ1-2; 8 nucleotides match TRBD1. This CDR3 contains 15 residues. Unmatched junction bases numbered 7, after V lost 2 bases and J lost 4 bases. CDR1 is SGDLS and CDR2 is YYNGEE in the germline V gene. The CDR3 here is CASSVDGTGPYGYTS. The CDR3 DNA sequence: TGTGCCAGCAGCGTCGATGGGACAGGCCCCTATGGCTACACCTCC.

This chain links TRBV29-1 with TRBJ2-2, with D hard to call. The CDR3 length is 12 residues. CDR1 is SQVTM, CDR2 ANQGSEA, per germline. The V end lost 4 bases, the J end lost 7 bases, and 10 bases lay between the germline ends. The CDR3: CSVAHPIGELFF. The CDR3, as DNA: TGCAGCGTTGCGCACCCCATCGGGGAGCTGTTTTTT.

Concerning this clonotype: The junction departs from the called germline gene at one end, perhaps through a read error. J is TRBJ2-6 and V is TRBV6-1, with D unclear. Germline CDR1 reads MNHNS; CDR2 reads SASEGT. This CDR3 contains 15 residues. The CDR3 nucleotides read TGTGCCAACAGTGGATTCTCCCTAGGGGCCAACGTCCTGACTTTC. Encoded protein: CANSGFSLGANVLTF.

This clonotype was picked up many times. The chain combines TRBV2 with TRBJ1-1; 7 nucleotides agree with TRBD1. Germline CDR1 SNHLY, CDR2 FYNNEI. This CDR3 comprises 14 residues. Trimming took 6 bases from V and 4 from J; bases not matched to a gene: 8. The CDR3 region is CASSPQGDFTEAFF. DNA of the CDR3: TGTGCCAGCAGCCCCCAGGGGGATTTCACTGAAGCTTTCTTT.

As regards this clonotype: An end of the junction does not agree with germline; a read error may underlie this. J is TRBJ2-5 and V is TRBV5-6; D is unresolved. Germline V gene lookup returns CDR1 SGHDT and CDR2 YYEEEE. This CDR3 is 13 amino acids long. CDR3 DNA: TGTACCAGCAGCAATACCGGCCGGGCGATCCTGTACTTC. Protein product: CTSSNTGRAILYF.

The DNA of the CDR3 is TGTGCCAGCAGCTTCGGGGTTTTGGGCGAGCAGTACTTC. Residues: CASSFGVLGEQYF. This chain links TRBV11-3 with TRBJ2-7; D is perhaps TRBD2 (5 bases). The CDR3 extends over 13 amino acids. Trimming removed 3 bases at V and 6 bases at J, with 12 bases between. Germline V CDR1 and CDR2: SGHNT, YENEEA. Looking up the rest from reference TRBV11-3 and TRBJ2-7 gives the full variable domain: EAGVVQSPRYKIIEKKQPVAFWCNPISGHNTLYWYLQNLGQGPELLIRYENEEAVDDSQLPKDRFSAERLKGVDSTLKIQPAELGDSAVYLCASSFGVLGEQYFGPGTRLTVT.

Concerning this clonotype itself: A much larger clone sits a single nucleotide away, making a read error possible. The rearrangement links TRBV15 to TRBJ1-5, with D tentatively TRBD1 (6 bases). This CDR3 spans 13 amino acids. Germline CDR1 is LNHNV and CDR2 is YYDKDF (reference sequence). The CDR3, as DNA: TGTGCCACCGGCAGAGCAAGGGGGGAGCCCCAGCATTTT. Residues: CATGRARGEPQHF.

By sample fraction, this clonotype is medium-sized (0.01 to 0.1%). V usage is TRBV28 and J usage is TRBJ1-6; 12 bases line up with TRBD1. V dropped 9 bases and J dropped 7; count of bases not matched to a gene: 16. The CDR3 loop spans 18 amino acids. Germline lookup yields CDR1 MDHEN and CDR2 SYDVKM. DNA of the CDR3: TGTGCCAGTCAACCCGGGACAGGGGGCGAGATGGAGAATTCACCCCTCCACTTT. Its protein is CASQPGTGGEMENSPLHF. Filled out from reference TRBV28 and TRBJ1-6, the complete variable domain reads DVKVTQSSRYLVKRTGEKVFLECVQDMDHENMFWYRQDPGLGLRLIYFSYDVKMKEKGDIPEGYSVSREKKERFSLILESASTNQTSMYLCASQPGTGGEMENSPLHFGNGTRLTVT.

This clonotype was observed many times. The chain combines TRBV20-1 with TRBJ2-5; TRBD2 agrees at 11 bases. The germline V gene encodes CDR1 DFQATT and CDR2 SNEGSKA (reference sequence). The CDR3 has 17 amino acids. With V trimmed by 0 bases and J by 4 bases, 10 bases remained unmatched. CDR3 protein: CSARDWASGGRVETQYF. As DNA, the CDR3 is TGCAGTGCTAGAGATTGGGCTAGCGGGGGGAGGGTAGAGACCCAGTACTTC.

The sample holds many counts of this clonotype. In DNA form, the CDR3 reads TGTGCCGTCCCAAGTAAACGGGGAGATATCAATCAGCCCCAGCATTTT. This codes for CAVPSKRGDINQPQHF. The genes are TRBV28 and TRBJ1-5; D gene uncertain. The CDR3 length is 16 residues. V was pared by 11 bases and J by 3 bases, with 23 bases between. CDR1 and CDR2 from the germline V gene are MDHEN and SYDVKM.

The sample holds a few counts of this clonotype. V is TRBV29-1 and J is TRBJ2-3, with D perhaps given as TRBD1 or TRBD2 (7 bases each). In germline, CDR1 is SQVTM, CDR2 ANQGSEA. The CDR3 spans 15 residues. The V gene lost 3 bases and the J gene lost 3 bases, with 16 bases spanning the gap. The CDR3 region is CSVEGAGGETDTQYF. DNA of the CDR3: TGCAGCGTTGAGGGGGCAGGGGGGGAAACAGATACGCAGTATTTT.